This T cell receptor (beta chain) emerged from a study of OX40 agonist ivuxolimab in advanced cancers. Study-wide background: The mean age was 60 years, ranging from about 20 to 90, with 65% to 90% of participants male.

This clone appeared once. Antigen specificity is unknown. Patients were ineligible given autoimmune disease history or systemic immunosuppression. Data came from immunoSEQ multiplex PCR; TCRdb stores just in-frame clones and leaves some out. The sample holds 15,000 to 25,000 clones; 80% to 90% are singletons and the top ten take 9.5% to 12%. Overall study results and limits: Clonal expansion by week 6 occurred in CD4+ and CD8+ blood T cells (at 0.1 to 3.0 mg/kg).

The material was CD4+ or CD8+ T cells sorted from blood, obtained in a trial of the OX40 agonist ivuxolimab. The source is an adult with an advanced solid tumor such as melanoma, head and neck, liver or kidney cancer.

The CDR3 nucleotides read TGTGCCAGTAGTTGGTATTCTAGCGGGAGCTACAATGAGCAGTTCTTC. It translates to CASSWYSSGSYNEQFF. The rearrangement joins TRBV19 to TRBJ2-1, with TRBD2 matching over 10 bases. CDR1 LNHDA and CDR2 SQIVND come from the germline V gene (reference sequence). This CDR3 region has 16 residues. V shed 5 bases and J 3 bases; nucleotides not matched to a gene: 7.